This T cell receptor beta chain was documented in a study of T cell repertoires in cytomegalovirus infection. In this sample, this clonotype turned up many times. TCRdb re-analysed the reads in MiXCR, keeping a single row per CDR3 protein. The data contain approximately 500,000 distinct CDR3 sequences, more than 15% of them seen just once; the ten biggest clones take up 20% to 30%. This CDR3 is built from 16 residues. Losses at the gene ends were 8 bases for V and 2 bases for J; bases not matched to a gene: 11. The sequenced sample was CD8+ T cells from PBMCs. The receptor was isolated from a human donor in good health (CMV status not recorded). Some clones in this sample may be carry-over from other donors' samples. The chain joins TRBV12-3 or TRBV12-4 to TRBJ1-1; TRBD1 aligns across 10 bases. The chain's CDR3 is CASVPGQGRENTEAFF. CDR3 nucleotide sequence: TGTGCCAGCGTCCCGGGACAGGGGAGGGAAAACACTGAAGCTTTCTTT.